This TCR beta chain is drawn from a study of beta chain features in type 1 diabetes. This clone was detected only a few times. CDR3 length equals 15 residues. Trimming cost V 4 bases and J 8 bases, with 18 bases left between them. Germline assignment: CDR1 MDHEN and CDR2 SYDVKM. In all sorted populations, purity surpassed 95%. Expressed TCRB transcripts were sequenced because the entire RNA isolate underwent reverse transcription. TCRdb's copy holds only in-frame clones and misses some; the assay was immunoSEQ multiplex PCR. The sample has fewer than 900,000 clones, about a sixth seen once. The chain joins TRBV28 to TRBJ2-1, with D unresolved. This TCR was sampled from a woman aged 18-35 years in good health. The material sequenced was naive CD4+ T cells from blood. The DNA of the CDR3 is TGTGCCAGCAGTTGGACCCCGGTCGCGGATCATGAGCAGTTCTTC. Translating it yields CASSWTPVADHEQFF.